The text below deals with one T cell receptor beta chain. V lost 6 bases and J lost 1; bases outside the gene matches: 4. Germline loops: CDR1 MNHNY, CDR2 SVGAGI (reference sequence). This CDR3 has 14 amino acids. Positive CCR7 selection of CD45RO-negative cells yielded the naive CD8 cells, and terminally differentiated effector memory CD45RA+ cells were excluded. These data are taken from a study of shared clonotypes between healthy human individuals. Using immunoSEQ multiplex PCR, the repertoire was profiled, and TCRdb retains in-frame clones only, with some absent. The repertoire holds around 2.1 million clones, with approximately 94% as singletons.

Specimen: naive CD8+ T cells from PBMCs. V is TRBV6-6 and J is TRBJ1-1; 8 bases fit TRBD1. The receptor was isolated from a man younger than 35 in good health. Some clones in this sample may be carry-over from other donors' samples. The CDR3 sequence: CASSLTGENTEAFF. Here the CDR3 DNA reads TGTGCCAGCAGCCTGACAGGGGAGAACACTGAAGCTTTCTTT.